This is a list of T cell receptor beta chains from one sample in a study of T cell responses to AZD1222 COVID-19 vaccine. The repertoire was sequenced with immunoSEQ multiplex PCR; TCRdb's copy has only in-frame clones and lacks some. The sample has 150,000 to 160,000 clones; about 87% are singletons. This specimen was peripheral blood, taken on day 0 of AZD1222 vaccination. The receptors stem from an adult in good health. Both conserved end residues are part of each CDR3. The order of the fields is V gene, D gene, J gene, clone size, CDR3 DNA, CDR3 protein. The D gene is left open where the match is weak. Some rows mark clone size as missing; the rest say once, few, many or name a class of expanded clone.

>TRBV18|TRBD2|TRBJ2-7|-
TGTGCCACGGGACTAAACTCCTACGAGCAGTACTTC
CATGLNSYEQYF
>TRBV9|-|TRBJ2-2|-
TGTGCCAGCAGCGGGGACACCGGGGAGCTGTTTTTT
CASSGDTGELFF
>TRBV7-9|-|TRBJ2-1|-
TGTGCCAGCAGCCAAACAGGGACTGAGCAGTTCTTC
CASSQTGTEQFF
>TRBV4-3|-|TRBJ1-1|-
TGCGCCAGCAGCCACCCGGGACAGAACACTGAAGCTTTCTTT
CASSHPGQNTEAFF
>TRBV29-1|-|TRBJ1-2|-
TGCAGCGTTGAGTCACGGAGGGGTAACTATGGCTACACCTTC
CSVESRRGNYGYTF
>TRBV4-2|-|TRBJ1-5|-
TGTGCCAGCAGTCACACTTCTGACGGCAATCAGCCCCAGCATTTT
CASSHTSDGNQPQHF
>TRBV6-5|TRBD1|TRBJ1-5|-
TGTGCCAGCAGAGGACAGGGCAGGAATCAGCCCCAGCATTTT
CASRGQGRNQPQHF
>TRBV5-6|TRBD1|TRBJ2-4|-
TGTGCCAGCAGCAGTTTGGACAGGAAAGAACTAGCCAAAAACATTCAGTACTTC
CASSSLDRKELAKNIQYF
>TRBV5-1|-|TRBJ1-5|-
TGCGCCAGCAGCCCGGACAGCCCAAATCAGGCCCAGCATTTT
CASSPDSPNQAQHF
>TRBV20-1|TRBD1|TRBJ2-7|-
TGCAGTGCTGGACAGGGCCACGAGCAGTACTTC
CSAGQGHEQYF
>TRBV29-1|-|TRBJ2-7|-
TGCAGCGTTGAAGGCGGGGTAACCTACGAGCAGTACTTC
CSVEGGVTYEQYF
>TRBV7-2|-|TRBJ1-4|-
TGTGCCAGCAGCCTTACCGCGGGGCAGGGTGAGGAAAAACTGTTTTTT
CASSLTAGQGEEKLFF
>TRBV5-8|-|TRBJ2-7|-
TGTGCCAGCAGCTACCGATACGAGCAGTACTTC
CASSYRYEQYF
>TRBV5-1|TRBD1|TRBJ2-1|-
TGCGCCAGCAGCGTGAGGACAGGGAAATACAATGAGCAGTTCTTC
CASSVRTGKYNEQFF
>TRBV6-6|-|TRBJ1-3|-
TGTGCCGGCAGCCAAGTAGACAGCAACTCTGGAAACACCATATATTTT
CAGSQVDSNSGNTIYF
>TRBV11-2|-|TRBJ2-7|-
TGTGCCAGCAGCCCCGCCTACGAGCAGTACTTC
CASSPAYEQYF
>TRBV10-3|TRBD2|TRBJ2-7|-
TGTGCCATCAGTGACCCGAGCGGGGTTAGCTCCTACGAGCAGTACTTC
CAISDPSGVSSYEQYF
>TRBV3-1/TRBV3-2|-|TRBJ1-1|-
TGTGCCAGCAGCCAAGTAAGAACTGAAGCTTTCTTT
CASSQVRTEAFF
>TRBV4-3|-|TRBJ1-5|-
TGCGCCAGCAGCCAAGATAGGGTCCAGCCCCAGCATTTT
CASSQDRVQPQHF
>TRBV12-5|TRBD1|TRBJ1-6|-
TGTGCTAGTGGCCACCCAGGGACAGACTATAATTCACCCCTCCACTTT
CASGHPGTDYNSPLHF
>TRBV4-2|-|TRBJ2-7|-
TGTGCCAGCAGCCCCGGCGGTGGCGAGCAGTACTTC
CASSPGGGEQYF
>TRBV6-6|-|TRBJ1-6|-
TGTGCCAGCAGCTCACTCGAAAATTCACCCCTCCACTTT
CASSSLENSPLHF
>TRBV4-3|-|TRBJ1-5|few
TGCGCCAGCAGCCAAGCTGAGGGGAGCAATCAGCCCCAGCATTTT
CASSQAEGSNQPQHF
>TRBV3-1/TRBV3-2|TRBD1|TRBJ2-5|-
TGTGCCAGCAGTCTACAGGGGGCGCGAGAGACCCAGTACTTC
CASSLQGARETQYF
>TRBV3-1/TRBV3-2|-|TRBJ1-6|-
TGTGCCAGCAGCCAATTTCCTAATTCACCCCTCCACTTT
CASSQFPNSPLHF
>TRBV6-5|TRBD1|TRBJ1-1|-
TGTGCCAGCAGTCCGCGGACAGGGTCTGAAGCTTTCTTT
CASSPRTGSEAFF
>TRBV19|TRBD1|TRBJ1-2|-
TGTGCCAGTAGTAGGGACAGGGGGATTGACGGCTACACCTTC
CASSRDRGIDGYTF